This T cell receptor (beta chain) was documented in a study of cytomegalovirus exposure and HLA in healthy donors. The PCR used 60 Vbeta and 13 Jbeta primers. The data were produced by immunoSEQ multiplex PCR, yet TCRdb's version contains in-frame clones alone and is incomplete. The table lists roughly 50,000 clones. The sample comprised PBMCs. The TCR comes from a female donor in good health and CMV-seronegative.

The CDR3 reads CASSLIGREFSYEQYF. The CDR3 coding sequence is TGCGCCAGCAGCCTTATCGGGAGAGAATTTTCCTACGAGCAGTACTTC. The V call is TRBV5-1, the J call TRBJ2-7; possible D gene TRBD2, 6 bases. CDR3 length: 16 amino acids. From germline, CDR1 is SGHRS and CDR2 YFSETQ. V shed 4 bases and J shed 1 base, with 18 bases lying between them.